This T cell receptor beta chain is from a study of molecular identifiers for immune sequencing clone quantification. The table lists this clonotype with many counts. Its antigen is unknown. MiXCR, run by TCRdb on the PCR reads, gives a single entry per CDR3 protein. This repertoire shows several thousand distinct CDR3 sequences, around 14% found once; its top ten account for around 1.5%. Study-level findings and limits: The share of molecules held by clones above 20 RNA copies was over 98% in effector cells and under 1% in naive cells.

This TCR came from a human donor in good health. Some libraries in this study had Jurkat cell RNA spiked in. Sequencing was done on a sample of naive CD8+ T cells from blood, with Jurkat cell RNA spiked in. Stated subset: FACS-sorted CD8+CD4-CCR7+CD45RA+ naive T cells.

CDR3 in DNA: TGTGCCAGCAGTTTATATGTCTCCGGGGCTGAAGCTTTCTTT. Translating it yields CASSLYVSGAEAFF. The chain carries TRBV27 and TRBJ1-1; no clear D. The CDR3 is made up of 14 amino acids. Germline V gives CDR1 MNHEY, CDR2 SMNVEV (reference sequence). Between the trimmed V and J ends, which lost 1 base and 6 bases, there was a span of 12 bases.